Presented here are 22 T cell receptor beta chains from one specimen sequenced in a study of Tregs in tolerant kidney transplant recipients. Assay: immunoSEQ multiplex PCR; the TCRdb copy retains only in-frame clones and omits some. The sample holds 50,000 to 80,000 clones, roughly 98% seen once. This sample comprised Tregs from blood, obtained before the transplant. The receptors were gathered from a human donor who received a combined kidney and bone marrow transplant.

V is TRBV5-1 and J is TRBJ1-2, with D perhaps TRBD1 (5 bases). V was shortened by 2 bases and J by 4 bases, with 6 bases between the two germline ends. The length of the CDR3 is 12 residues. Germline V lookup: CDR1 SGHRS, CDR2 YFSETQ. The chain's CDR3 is CASSFDSYGYTF. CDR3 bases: TGCGCCAGCAGCTTCGACAGCTATGGCTACACCTTC.

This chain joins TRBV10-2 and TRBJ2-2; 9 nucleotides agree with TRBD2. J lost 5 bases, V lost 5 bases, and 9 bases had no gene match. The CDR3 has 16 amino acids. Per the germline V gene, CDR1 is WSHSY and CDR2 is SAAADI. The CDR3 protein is CASSSAGGSVTGELFF. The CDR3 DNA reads TGCGCCAGCAGTTCGGCGGGAGGGAGCGTGACCGGGGAGCTGTTTTTT.

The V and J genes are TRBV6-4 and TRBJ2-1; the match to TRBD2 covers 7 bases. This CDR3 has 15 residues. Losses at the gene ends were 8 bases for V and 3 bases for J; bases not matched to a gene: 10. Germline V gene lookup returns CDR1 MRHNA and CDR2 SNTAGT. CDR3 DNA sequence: TGTGCCAGCGCCGCGGAGGGAGGGCTCTACAATGAGCAGTTCTTC. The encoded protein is CASAAEGGLYNEQFF.

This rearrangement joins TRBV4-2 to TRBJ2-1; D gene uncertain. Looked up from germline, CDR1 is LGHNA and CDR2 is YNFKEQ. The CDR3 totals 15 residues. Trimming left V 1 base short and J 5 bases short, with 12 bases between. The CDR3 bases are TGTGCCAGCAGCCAAGTAAAGATGATAGACAATGAGCAGTTCTTC. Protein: CASSQVKMIDNEQFF.

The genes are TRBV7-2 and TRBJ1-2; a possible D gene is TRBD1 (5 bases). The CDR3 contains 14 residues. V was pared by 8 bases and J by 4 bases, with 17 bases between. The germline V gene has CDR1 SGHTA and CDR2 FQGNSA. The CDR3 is CASGAGSRIYGYTF. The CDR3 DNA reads TGTGCCAGCGGGGCGGGGAGCAGGATCTATGGCTACACCTTC.

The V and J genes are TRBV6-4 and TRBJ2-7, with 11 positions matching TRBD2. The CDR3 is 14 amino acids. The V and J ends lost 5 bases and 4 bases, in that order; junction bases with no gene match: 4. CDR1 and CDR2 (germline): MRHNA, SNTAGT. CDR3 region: CASSQTSGRYEQYF. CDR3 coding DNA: TGTGCCAGCAGTCAAACTAGCGGGAGATACGAGCAGTACTTC.

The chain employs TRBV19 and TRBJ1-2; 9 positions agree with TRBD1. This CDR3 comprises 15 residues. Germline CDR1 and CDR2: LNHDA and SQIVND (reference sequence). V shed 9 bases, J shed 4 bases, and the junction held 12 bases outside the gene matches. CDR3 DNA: TGTGCCAGCAACCCGAACAGGGGGCATGGCTATGGCTACACCTTC. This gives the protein CASNPNRGHGYGYTF.

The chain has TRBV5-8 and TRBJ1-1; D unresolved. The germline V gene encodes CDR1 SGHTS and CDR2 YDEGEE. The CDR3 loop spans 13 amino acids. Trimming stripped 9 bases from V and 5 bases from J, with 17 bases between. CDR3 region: CATGIIGRTEAFF. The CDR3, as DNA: TGTGCCACCGGAATTATCGGGAGGACTGAAGCTTTCTTT.

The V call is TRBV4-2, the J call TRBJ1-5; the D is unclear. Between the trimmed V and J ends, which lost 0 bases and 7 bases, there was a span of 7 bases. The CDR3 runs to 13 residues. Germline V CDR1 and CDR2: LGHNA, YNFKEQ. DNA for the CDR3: TGTGCCAGCAGCCAAGATCTGGAGCAGCCCCAGCATTTT. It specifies CASSQDLEQPQHF.

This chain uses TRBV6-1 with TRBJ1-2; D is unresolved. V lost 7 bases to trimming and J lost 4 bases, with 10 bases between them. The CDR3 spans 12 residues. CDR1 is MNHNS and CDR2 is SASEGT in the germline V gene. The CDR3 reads CASKRGGYGYTF. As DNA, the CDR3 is TGTGCCAGCAAACGGGGAGGCTATGGCTACACCTTC.

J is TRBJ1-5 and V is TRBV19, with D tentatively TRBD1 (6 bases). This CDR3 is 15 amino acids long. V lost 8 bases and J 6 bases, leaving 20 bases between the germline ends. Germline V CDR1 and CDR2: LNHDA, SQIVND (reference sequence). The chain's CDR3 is CASLGGLGPGQPQHF. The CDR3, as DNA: TGTGCCAGTTTAGGGGGTTTGGGGCCGGGTCAGCCCCAGCATTTT.

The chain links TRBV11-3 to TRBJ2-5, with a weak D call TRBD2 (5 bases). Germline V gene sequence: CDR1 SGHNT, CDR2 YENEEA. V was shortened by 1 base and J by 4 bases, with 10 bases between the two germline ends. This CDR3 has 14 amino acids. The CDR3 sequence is CASSLARAAETQYF. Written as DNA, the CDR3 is TGTGCCAGCAGCTTAGCTCGAGCGGCAGAGACCCAGTACTTC. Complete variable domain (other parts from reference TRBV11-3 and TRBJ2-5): EAGVVQSPRYKIIEKKQPVAFWCNPISGHNTLYWYLQNLGQGPELLIRYENEEAVDDSQLPKDRFSAERLKGVDSTLKIQPAELGDSAVYLCASSLARAAETQYFGPGTRLLVL.

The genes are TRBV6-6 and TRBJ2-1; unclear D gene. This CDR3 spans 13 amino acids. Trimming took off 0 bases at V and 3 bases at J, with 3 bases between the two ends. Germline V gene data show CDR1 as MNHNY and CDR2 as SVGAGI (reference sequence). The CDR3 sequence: CASSYSSYNEQFF. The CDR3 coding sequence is TGTGCCAGCAGTTACTCGAGCTACAATGAGCAGTTCTTC.

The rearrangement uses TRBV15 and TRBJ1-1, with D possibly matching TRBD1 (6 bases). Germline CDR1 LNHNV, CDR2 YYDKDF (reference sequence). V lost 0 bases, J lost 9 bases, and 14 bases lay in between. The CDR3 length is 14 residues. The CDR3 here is CATSRDLKDSKAFF. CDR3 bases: TGTGCCACCAGCAGAGATCTAAAGGACAGTAAAGCTTTCTTT.

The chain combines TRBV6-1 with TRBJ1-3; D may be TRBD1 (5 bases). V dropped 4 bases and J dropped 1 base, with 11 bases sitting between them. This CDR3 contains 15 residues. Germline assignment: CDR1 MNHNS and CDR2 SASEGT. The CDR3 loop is CASSVGGLSGNTIYF. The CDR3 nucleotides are TGTGCCAGCAGTGTCGGGGGGTTGTCTGGAAACACCATATATTTT.

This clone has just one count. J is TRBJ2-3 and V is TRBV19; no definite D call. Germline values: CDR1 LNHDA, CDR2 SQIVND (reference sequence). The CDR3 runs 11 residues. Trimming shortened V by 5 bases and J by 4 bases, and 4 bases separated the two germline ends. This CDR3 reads CASSFADTQYF. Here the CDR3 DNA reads TGTGCCAGTAGTTTCGCAGATACGCAGTATTTT.

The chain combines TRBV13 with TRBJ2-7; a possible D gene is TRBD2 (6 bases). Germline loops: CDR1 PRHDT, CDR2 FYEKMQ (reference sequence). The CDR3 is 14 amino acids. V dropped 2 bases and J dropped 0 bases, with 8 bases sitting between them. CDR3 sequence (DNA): TGTGCCAGCAGCTTATTCGGGAGCTCCTACGAGCAGTACTTC. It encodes CASSLFGSSYEQYF.

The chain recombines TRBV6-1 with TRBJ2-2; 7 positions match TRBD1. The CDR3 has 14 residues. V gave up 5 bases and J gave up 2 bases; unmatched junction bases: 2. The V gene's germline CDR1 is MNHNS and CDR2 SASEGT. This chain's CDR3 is CASSWTGNTGELFF. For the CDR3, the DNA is TGTGCCAGCAGTTGGACAGGAAACACCGGGGAGCTGTTTTTT.

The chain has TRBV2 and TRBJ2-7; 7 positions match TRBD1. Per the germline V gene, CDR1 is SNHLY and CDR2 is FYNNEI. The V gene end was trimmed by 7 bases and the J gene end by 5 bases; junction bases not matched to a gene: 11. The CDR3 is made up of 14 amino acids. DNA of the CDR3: TGTGCCAGCAAACGGACAGGCGCCTCGGACGAGCAGTACTTC. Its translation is CASKRTGASDEQYF.

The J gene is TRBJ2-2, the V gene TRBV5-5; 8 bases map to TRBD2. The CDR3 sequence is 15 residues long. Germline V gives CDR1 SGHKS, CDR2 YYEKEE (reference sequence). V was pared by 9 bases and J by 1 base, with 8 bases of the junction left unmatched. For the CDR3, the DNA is TGTGCCACCTGGCGGGGGGCGATGAACACCGGGGAGCTGTTTTTT. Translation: CATWRGAMNTGELFF. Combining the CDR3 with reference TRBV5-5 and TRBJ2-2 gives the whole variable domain DAGVTQSPTHLIKTRGQQVTLRCSPISGHKSVSWYQQVLGQGPQFIFQYYEKEERGRGNFPDRFSARQFPNYSSELNVNALLLGDSALYLCATWRGAMNTGELFFGEGSRLTVL.

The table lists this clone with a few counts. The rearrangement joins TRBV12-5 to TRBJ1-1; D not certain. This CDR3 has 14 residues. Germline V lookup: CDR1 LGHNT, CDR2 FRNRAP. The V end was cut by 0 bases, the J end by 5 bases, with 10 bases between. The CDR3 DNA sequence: TGTGCTAGTGGTTTGGTACCTGGAGGGACTGAAGCTTTCTTT. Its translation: CASGLVPGGTEAFF.

CDR3 region: CASSSAGAGVTEAFF. DNA for the CDR3: TGCGCCAGCAGCTCGGCCGGGGCAGGGGTCACTGAAGCTTTCTTT. V is TRBV5-1 and J is TRBJ1-1; D is possibly TRBD1 (6 bases). Germline loops: CDR1 SGHRS, CDR2 YFSETQ. There are 15 residues in the CDR3. Trimming cost V 3 bases and J 4 bases, with 16 bases left between them.